The 10 T cell receptor beta chains given below trace back to one sample, sequenced in a study of T cell responses to AZD1222 COVID-19 vaccine. The method was immunoSEQ multiplex PCR; TCRdb's version includes in-frame clones alone and lacks a portion of them. The sample lists under 100,000 clones; roughly 85% were seen once. The sequencing here drew on peripheral blood, taken 28 days after the second AZD1222 dose. The receptor source for this set is an adult who received the AZD1222 COVID-19 vaccine.

The chain links TRBV30 to TRBJ1-2; D ambiguous. The germline gives CDR1 GTSNPN, CDR2 SVGIG (reference sequence). The CDR3 has 14 amino acids. V lost 2 bases, J lost 1 base, and 11 bases lay in between. CDR3 coding DNA: TGTGCCTGGAGTTCACGTTCTATTAACTATGGCTACACCTTC. This encodes CAWSSRSINYGYTF.

This chain connects TRBV19 to TRBJ1-4; maybe TRBD1 (6 bases). Germline-derived CDR1 and CDR2 are LNHDA and SQIVND (reference sequence). With 6 bases removed from V and 8 bases from J, the gap between germline ends came to 19 bases. The length of the CDR3 is 15 residues. The CDR3 DNA reads as TGTGCCAGTAGACGATTAGGGGGGACAACCGAAAAACTGTTTTTT. Translated: CASRRLGGTTEKLFF. Together with reference TRBV19 and TRBJ1-4, the CDR3 gives the full variable domain: DGGITQSPKYLFRKEGQNVTLSCEQNLNHDAMYWYRQDPGQGLRLIYYSQIVNDFQKGDIAEGYSVSREKKESFPLTVTSAQKNPTAFYLCASRRLGGTTEKLFFGSGTQLSVL.

The V and J genes are TRBV3-1 (or the pseudogene TRBV3-2) and TRBJ2-7, with D perhaps matching TRBD2 (6 bases). V lost 0 bases and J lost 4, with 16 bases in between. The germline V gene encodes CDR1 LGHDT and CDR2 YNNKEL (reference sequence). This CDR3 comprises 16 residues. CDR3 coding DNA: TGTGCCAGCAGCCAAGATGTACTACCCGCGGGGTACGAGCAGTACTTC. As protein: CASSQDVLPAGYEQYF.

V gene TRBV12-3 or TRBV12-4 combines with J gene TRBJ1-1, with D unresolved. The CDR3 is 13 amino acids. Deletions cut 3 bases from V and 4 bases from J, with 9 bases between. CDR3 in amino acids: CASSFRRGTEAFF. CDR3 in DNA: TGTGCCAGCAGTTTCCGCCGGGGCACTGAAGCTTTCTTT.

The chain recombines TRBV11-3 with TRBJ1-3, with TRBD1 matching over 7 bases. The V gene's germline CDR1 is SGHNT and CDR2 YENEEA. V dropped 3 bases and J dropped 0; count of bases not matched to a gene: 17. CDR3 length: 20 amino acids. This CDR3 reads CASSLAGVMGQPISGNTIYF. DNA for the CDR3: TGTGCCAGCAGCTTGGCAGGGGTTATGGGACAGCCCATCTCTGGAAACACCATATATTTT.

This chain links TRBV2 with TRBJ2-5; D call uncertain. The ends were cut back, 7 bases at V and 3 bases at J, with 3 bases in the middle. Germline V gene lookup returns CDR1 SNHLY and CDR2 FYNNEI. This CDR3 region has 10 residues. The CDR3 is CASTKETQYF. CDR3 DNA: TGTGCCAGCACAAAAGAGACCCAGTACTTC.

CDR3: CASSFLSGRDGELFF. CDR3 nucleotides: TGTGCCAGCAGCTTCCTTAGCGGGAGAGACGGGGAGCTGTTTTTT. This chain links TRBV11-3 with TRBJ2-2; 9 bases are shared with TRBD2. The germline CDR1 and CDR2 sequences are SGHNT and YENEEA. The V gene end was trimmed by 3 bases and the J gene end by 7 bases; junction bases not matched to a gene: 6. CDR3 length: 15 residues.

The gene calls are TRBV27 and TRBJ2-2, with 8 bases aligning to TRBD2. V was pared by 7 bases and J by 3 bases, with 7 bases of the junction left unmatched. This CDR3 region has 15 residues. Germline loops: CDR1 MNHEY, CDR2 SMNVEV (reference sequence). In DNA form, the CDR3 reads TGTGCCAGCACAAGGATAGCGGGATACACCGGGGAGCTGTTTTTT. Protein sequence: CASTRIAGYTGELFF.

The chain couples TRBV3-1 (or the pseudogene TRBV3-2) to TRBJ2-4; D gene uncertain. CDR1 and CDR2 from the germline V gene are LGHDT and YNNKEL (reference sequence). The V end lost 3 bases, the J end lost 3 bases, and 12 bases lay between the germline ends. The CDR3 length is 15 residues. In DNA, the CDR3 is TGTGCCAGCAGCCATACAGTACAAGGCAAAAACATTCAGTACTTC. Protein product: CASSHTVQGKNIQYF.

The rearrangement joins TRBV12-3 or TRBV12-4 to TRBJ1-1, with D possibly matching TRBD1 (6 bases). V was shortened by 5 bases and J by 8 bases, with 15 bases between the two germline ends. The CDR3 covers 13 residues. CDR3 region: CASSRDLQGEAFF. CDR3 coding DNA: TGTGCCAGCAGTAGGGACCTTCAGGGGGAAGCTTTCTTT.